This entry lists 10 T cell receptor beta chains sequenced from one sample in a study of blood T cell repertoires in COVID-19. Clones were sequenced by immunoSEQ multiplex PCR, and TCRdb holds only the in-frame ones, with some missing. The table lists 200,000 to 250,000 clones, approximately 90% of them singletons. The sequencing input was peripheral blood. These receptor sequences come from a man aged 55-75 years who had recovered from COVID-19.

V is TRBV5-1 and J is TRBJ2-1; 9 bases align to TRBD1. V was clipped by 4 bases and J by 8 bases; unmatched bases: 7. CDR1 and CDR2 (germline): SGHRS, YFSETQ. The CDR3 sequence is 14 residues long. In nucleotides, the CDR3 is TGCGCCAGCAGCCAGGGACAGGGTAGCGATGAGCAGTTCTTC. This encodes CASSQGQGSDEQFF. The whole variable domain, filled in from reference TRBV5-1 and TRBJ2-1, reads KAGVTQTPRYLIKTRGQQVTLSCSPISGHRSVSWYQQTPGQGLQFLFEYFSETQRNKGNFPGRFSGRQFSNSRSEMNVSTLELGDSALYLCASSQGQGSDEQFFGPGTRLTVL.

This chain uses TRBV9 with TRBJ2-7, with 11 bases that match TRBD2. V was clipped by 4 bases and J by 3 bases; unmatched bases: 9. The CDR3 runs 16 residues. The germline V gene has CDR1 SGDLS and CDR2 YYNGEE. CDR3 sequence: CASSILPTSGSYEQYF. Here the CDR3 DNA reads TGTGCCAGCAGCATTCTCCCCACTAGCGGGAGCTACGAGCAGTACTTC.

The V gene is TRBV7-9, the J gene TRBJ1-1; D gene uncertain. Germline-derived CDR1 and CDR2 are SEHNR and FQNEAQ (reference sequence). This CDR3 has 16 amino acids. With 2 bases removed from V and 4 bases from J, the gap between germline ends came to 17 bases. The CDR3 loop is CASSLLSGKVGTEAFF. CDR3 bases: TGTGCCAGCAGCTTACTATCGGGGAAAGTGGGCACTGAAGCTTTCTTT. The variable domain in full, with the rest retrieved from reference TRBV7-9 and TRBJ1-1, is DTGVSQNPRHKITKRGQNVTFRCDPISEHNRLYWYRQTLGQGPEFLTYFQNEAQLEKSRLLSDRFSAERPKGSFSTLEIQRTEQGDSAMYLCASSLLSGKVGTEAFFGQGTRLTVV.

The V call is TRBV7-2, the J call TRBJ2-3; D gene uncertain. From germline, CDR1 is SGHTA and CDR2 FQGNSA. V was clipped by 2 bases and J by 0 bases, with 9 bases between them. The CDR3 is 15 amino acids. CDR3 in DNA: TGTGCCAGCAGCTTAAACCGACTGAGCACAGATACGCAGTATTTT. This encodes CASSLNRLSTDTQYF.

The chain carries TRBV6-1 and TRBJ1-2; D is ambiguous. The CDR3 sequence is 15 residues long. The V end lost 0 bases, the J end lost 5 bases, and 13 bases lay between the germline ends. Germline V gene lookup returns CDR1 MNHNS and CDR2 SASEGT. The CDR3 region is CASSEARGRRYGYTF. DNA of the CDR3: TGTGCCAGCAGTGAAGCGCGTGGCAGGCGATATGGCTACACCTTC.

The rearrangement uses TRBV30 and TRBJ1-3; 9 bases fit TRBD1. Trimming took 7 bases from V and 3 from J; bases not matched to a gene: 10. CDR3 length: 15 residues. The germline V gene encodes CDR1 GTSNPN and CDR2 SVGIG (reference sequence). CDR3 region: CALFPGQGGGNTIYF. The CDR3 DNA follows: TGTGCCTTATTTCCGGGACAGGGCGGTGGAAACACCATATATTTT.

This clone was seen a handful of times. The gene calls are TRBV5-4 and TRBJ2-7; TRBD1 matches at 9 bases. Germline CDR1 SGHNT, CDR2 YYREEE (reference sequence). J was trimmed by 3 bases and V by 0 bases; bases with no gene match: 4. The CDR3 extends over 15 amino acids. The CDR3 here is CASSLGQGGLYEQYF. Written as DNA, the CDR3 is TGTGCCAGCAGCTTGGGACAGGGGGGCCTCTACGAGCAGTACTTC.

This chain links TRBV4-3 with TRBJ2-5, with D tentatively TRBD1 (5 bases). This CDR3 is 14 amino acids long. With 0 bases removed from V and 5 bases from J, the gap between germline ends came to 10 bases. The germline V gene has CDR1 LGHNA and CDR2 YSLEER. The CDR3 nucleotides are TGCGCCAGCAGCCAAGATATGGGGCTGGAGACCCAGTACTTC. Translated, it gives CASSQDMGLETQYF.

V gene TRBV15 combines with J gene TRBJ2-1, with 11 nucleotides matching TRBD2. The J segment lost 5 bases and the V segment lost 0 bases, leaving 15 bases of the junction unmatched. This CDR3 is built from 20 residues. The germline V gene encodes CDR1 LNHNV and CDR2 YYDKDF (reference sequence). The CDR3 reads CATSRDRSSGRARRDNEQFF. CDR3 nucleotides: TGTGCCACCAGCAGAGATCGGAGTAGCGGGAGGGCCAGGAGAGACAATGAGCAGTTCTTC.

This sequence joins TRBV7-9 and TRBJ1-2; the D is unclear. Trimming took 3 bases from V and 4 from J, leaving 12 bases between them. Germline V gene lookup returns CDR1 SEHNR and CDR2 FQNEAQ (reference sequence). This CDR3 contains 14 residues. CDR3 residues: CASSFEGSGYGYTF. The CDR3, as DNA: TGTGCCAGCAGCTTCGAGGGTTCCGGCTATGGCTACACCTTC.